A selection of T cell receptor beta chains follows, all from one sample in a study of cytomegalovirus exposure and HLA in healthy donors. This table comes from immunoSEQ multiplex PCR, and its TCRdb copy is limited to in-frame clones, with some not included. In the table there are more than 85,000 clones, over 65% of which are singletons. The sequenced sample consisted of PBMCs. The receptors stem from a man aged 25 to 40 in good health and CMV-seropositive. The CDR3 runs from the conserved cysteine through the conserved F or W. Fields, in order: CDR3 protein, CDR3 DNA, clone size, D gene, J gene, V gene. The D gene is left open where the match is weak. Clone size is given for some rows only: seen once, a few or many times, or a class if the clone is expanded.

CDR3aa: CASRLIRQGAVTQYF
CDR3nt: TGTGCCAGCAGACTTATTCGACAGGGGGCGGTGACCCAGTACTTC
abundance: .
d_gene: TRBD1
j_gene: TRBJ2-5
v_gene: TRBV6-5

CDR3aa: CASSLVDRESGNTIYF
CDR3nt: TGTGCCAGCAGCTTGGTGGACAGGGAGTCTGGAAACACCATATATTTT
abundance: .
d_gene: TRBD1
j_gene: TRBJ1-3
v_gene: TRBV11-2

CDR3aa: CASSPGQETQYF
CDR3nt: TGTGCCAGCAGCCCCGGCCAAGAGACCCAGTACTTC
abundance: once
d_gene: .
j_gene: TRBJ2-5
v_gene: TRBV5-8

CDR3aa: CSVVKVGQVLGGYTF
CDR3nt: TGCAGCGTTGTTAAGGTGGGACAGGTCCTCGGAGGCTACACCTTC
abundance: .
d_gene: TRBD1
j_gene: TRBJ1-2
v_gene: TRBV29-1

CDR3aa: CASSYGQGAGELFF
CDR3nt: TGCGCCAGCAGCTACGGACAGGGGGCCGGGGAGCTGTTTTTT
abundance: .
d_gene: TRBD1
j_gene: TRBJ2-2
v_gene: TRBV4-1

CDR3aa: CASSSQGSSYEQYF
CDR3nt: TGTGCCAGCAGCTCCCAGGGAAGCTCCTACGAGCAGTACTTC
abundance: .
d_gene: .
j_gene: TRBJ2-7
v_gene: TRBV9

CDR3aa: CAISATDRGKHEQFF
CDR3nt: TGTGCCATCAGCGCGACGGACAGGGGTAAGCATGAGCAGTTCTTC
abundance: .
d_gene: TRBD1
j_gene: TRBJ2-1
v_gene: TRBV10-3

CDR3aa: CAWSVSTRQYTGELFF
CDR3nt: TGTGCCTGGAGTGTATCCACCCGACAGTACACCGGGGAGCTGTTTTTT
abundance: .
d_gene: .
j_gene: TRBJ2-2
v_gene: TRBV30

CDR3aa: CASSVGTSGGAPYEQYF
CDR3nt: TGCGCCAGCAGCGTCGGGACTAGCGGGGGGGCCCCCTACGAGCAGTACTTC
abundance: once
d_gene: TRBD2
j_gene: TRBJ2-7
v_gene: TRBV5-1

CDR3aa: CASSFGREFQETQYF
CDR3nt: TGTGCCAGCAGTTTCGGGCGGGAGTTCCAAGAGACCCAGTACTTC
abundance: .
d_gene: TRBD2
j_gene: TRBJ2-5
v_gene: TRBV27

CDR3aa: CASSDGTGDLNQPQHF
CDR3nt: TGTGCCAGCAGTGACGGGACAGGGGATTTAAATCAGCCCCAGCATTTT
abundance: .
d_gene: TRBD1
j_gene: TRBJ1-5
v_gene: TRBV6-1

CDR3aa: CASSPQPLGHYGYTF
CDR3nt: TGTGCCAGCAGCCCACAGCCATTAGGCCACTATGGCTACACCTTC
abundance: few
d_gene: .
j_gene: TRBJ1-2
v_gene: TRBV7-9

CDR3aa: CASSQRRDSYEQYF
CDR3nt: TGTGCCAGCAGCCAACGCCGGGACAGCTACGAGCAGTACTTC
abundance: .
d_gene: TRBD1
j_gene: TRBJ2-7
v_gene: TRBV11-2

CDR3aa: CASSEGIGGLGAIYF
CDR3nt: TGTGCCAGCAGTGAAGGTATTGGGGGCCTCGGCGCCATATACTTT
abundance: .
d_gene: .
j_gene: TRBJ1-3
v_gene: TRBV2

CDR3aa: CASSQLARVEDQETQYF
CDR3nt: TGTGCCAGCAGCCAGCTAGCGAGGGTTGAGGACCAAGAGACCCAGTACTTC
abundance: .
d_gene: .
j_gene: TRBJ2-5
v_gene: TRBV5-6

CDR3aa: CASSLAGGGIYEQYF
CDR3nt: TGTGCCAGCAGCTTAGCCGGGGGTGGAATCTACGAGCAGTACTTC
abundance: .
d_gene: .
j_gene: TRBJ2-7
v_gene: TRBV7-9

CDR3aa: CASSQDSGRARFGANVLTF
CDR3nt: TGCGCCAGCAGCCAAGATTCAGGCAGGGCGCGGTTTGGGGCCAACGTCCTGACTTTC
abundance: .
d_gene: .
j_gene: TRBJ2-6
v_gene: TRBV4-3

CDR3aa: CASSLVRGARETQYF
CDR3nt: TGTGCCAGCAGCTTGGTTCGGGGGGCGCGAGAGACCCAGTACTTC
abundance: .
d_gene: .
j_gene: TRBJ2-5
v_gene: TRBV5-6

CDR3aa: CASSPSGLAGGHGGETQYF
CDR3nt: TGCGCCAGCAGCCCGTCGGGACTAGCGGGGGGCCACGGCGGGGAGACCCAGTACTTC
abundance: .
d_gene: TRBD2
j_gene: TRBJ2-5
v_gene: TRBV4-1

CDR3aa: CASSIELAGGIGDNEQFF
CDR3nt: TGTGCCAGTAGTATAGAACTAGCGGGGGGAATCGGCGACAATGAGCAGTTCTTC
abundance: .
d_gene: TRBD2
j_gene: TRBJ2-1
v_gene: TRBV19

CDR3aa: CAWNPRQGFNSPLHF
CDR3nt: TGTGCCTGGAACCCCCGTCAGGGATTCAATTCACCCCTCCACTTT
abundance: .
d_gene: .
j_gene: TRBJ1-6
v_gene: TRBV30

CDR3aa: CASSLGQNSLYNEQFF
CDR3nt: TGCGCCAGCAGCTTGGGACAGAACTCCCTCTACAATGAGCAGTTCTTC
abundance: .
d_gene: .
j_gene: TRBJ2-1
v_gene: TRBV5-1

CDR3aa: CASSQTELAGGSVTQASQYF
CDR3nt: TGCGCCAGCAGCCAAACGGAACTAGCGGGGGGTAGCGTAACCCAAGCCTCCCAGTACTTC
abundance: .
d_gene: TRBD2
j_gene: TRBJ2-5
v_gene: TRBV4-1

CDR3aa: CASSHQAPRTEAFF
CDR3nt: TGTGCCAGCAGCCATCAGGCCCCCCGCACTGAAGCTTTCTTT
abundance: .
d_gene: .
j_gene: TRBJ1-1
v_gene: TRBV28

CDR3aa: CASSKNRDSLYNEQFF
CDR3nt: TGTGCCAGCAGCAAGAACCGGGACAGTCTTTACAATGAGCAGTTCTTC
abundance: .
d_gene: TRBD1
j_gene: TRBJ2-1
v_gene: TRBV7-3

CDR3aa: CASSVAGGGAPSQETQYF
CDR3nt: TGTGCCAGCAGCGTAGCTGGCGGGGGGGCCCCTTCACAAGAGACCCAGTACTTC
abundance: .
d_gene: TRBD2
j_gene: TRBJ2-5
v_gene: TRBV9

CDR3aa: CASSLAGGVGTTYEQYF
CDR3nt: TGCGCCAGCAGCTTGGCTGGTGGGGTGGGGACAACCTACGAGCAGTACTTC
abundance: .
d_gene: .
j_gene: TRBJ2-7
v_gene: TRBV5-1

CDR3aa: CARSQNTEAFF
CDR3nt: TGTGCCAGAAGCCAGAACACTGAAGCTTTCTTT
abundance: .
d_gene: .
j_gene: TRBJ1-1
v_gene: TRBV5-3